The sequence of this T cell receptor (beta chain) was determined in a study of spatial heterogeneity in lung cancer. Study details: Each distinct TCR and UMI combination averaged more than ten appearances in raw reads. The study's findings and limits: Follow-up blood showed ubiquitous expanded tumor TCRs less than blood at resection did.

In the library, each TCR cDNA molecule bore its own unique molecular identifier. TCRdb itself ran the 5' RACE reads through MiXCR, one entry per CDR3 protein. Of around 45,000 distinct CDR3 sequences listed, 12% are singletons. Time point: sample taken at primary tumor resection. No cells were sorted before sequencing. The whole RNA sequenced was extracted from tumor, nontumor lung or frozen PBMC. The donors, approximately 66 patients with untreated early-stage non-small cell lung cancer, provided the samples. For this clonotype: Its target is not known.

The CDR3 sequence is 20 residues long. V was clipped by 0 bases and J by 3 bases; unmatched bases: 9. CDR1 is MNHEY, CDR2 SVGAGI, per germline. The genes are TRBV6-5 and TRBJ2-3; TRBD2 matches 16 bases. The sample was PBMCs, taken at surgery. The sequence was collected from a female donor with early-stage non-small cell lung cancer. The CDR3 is CASSYSGTGTSGGVTDTQYF. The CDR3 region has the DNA TGTGCCAGCAGTTACTCGGGGACCGGGACTAGCGGGGGGGTAACAGATACGCAGTATTTT.